This paragraph covers one T cell receptor beta chain sequence. Its antigen is not identified. The repertoire was sequenced with immunoSEQ multiplex PCR; TCRdb's copy has only in-frame clones and lacks some. Among about 50,000 clones, less than 90% were seen once, and the ten largest hold 4.1%. This entry is derived from a study of a mutant IDH1 vaccine in newly diagnosed glioma. Background on the study: Patients began vaccination 4-6 weeks after radiotherapy alone, or with temozolomide cycles. The week-35 safety follow-up was V12, and the week-47 study end was V13.

Time point: week 35, safety follow-up. Every vaccination contained 300 ug of the mutant IDH1 20-mer peptide and was paired with topical imiquimod. There are 16 residues in the CDR3. Per germline, CDR1 SGHRS and CDR2 YFSETQ. V was clipped by 0 bases and J by 4 bases; unmatched bases: 6. The input for sequencing was PBMCs, taken from a glioma patient whose treatment included an IDH1 peptide vaccine. This TCR came from a woman aged 18-29 years with glioma. This sequence joins TRBV5-1 and TRBJ2-5, with 10 bases lining up with TRBD1. CDR3 protein: CASSLAKGQGPETQYF. Here the CDR3 DNA reads TGCGCCAGCAGCTTGGCCAAGGGACAGGGGCCAGAGACCCAGTACTTC.